These T cell receptor beta chains were read from a single sample in a study of blood T cell repertoires in COVID-19. Measured with immunoSEQ multiplex PCR; TCRdb has only the in-frame clones, and not every one. The table has around 150,000 clones, about 93% seen once. Source material: peripheral blood. The receptor set was obtained from a woman aged 50 to 60 with acute or convalescent COVID-19. CDR3s include the opening cysteine and the closing phenylalanine or tryptophan. A D gene is named only where the DNA matches it firmly. Size tells how often a clone was seen (once, few, many) or the class of an expanded clone, and some rows leave it out.

D: -
size: once
V: TRBV19
J: TRBJ1-1
DNA: TGTGCCAGTAGTACAGGCTCCGCTGAAGCTTTCTTT
CDR3: CASSTGSAEAFF

D: TRBD1
size: once
V: TRBV5-4
J: TRBJ2-1
DNA: TGTGCCAGCAGCTTGGGAAGGGGGCGCATAGATGAGCAGTTCTTC
CDR3: CASSLGRGRIDEQFF

D: TRBD1
size: -
V: TRBV30
J: TRBJ2-5
DNA: TGTGCCTGGAGTGTACTGACAGGGCGAGAGACCCAGTACTTC
CDR3: CAWSVLTGRETQYF

D: TRBD2
size: -
V: TRBV28
J: TRBJ2-7
DNA: TGTGCCAGCAGCCCTTCGGGGGGGGACGAGCAGTACTTC
CDR3: CASSPSGGDEQYF

D: -
size: -
V: TRBV11-2
J: TRBJ1-1
DNA: TGTGCCAGCAGCTTAGATCGTAGACAGCCCTCACGAACTGAAGCTTTCTTT
CDR3: CASSLDRRQPSRTEAFF

D: TRBD1
size: -
V: TRBV3-1/TRBV3-2
J: TRBJ1-2
DNA: TGTGCCAGCAGCCAAACGGGACAGGGAGAGGGCTACACCTTC
CDR3: CASSQTGQGEGYTF

D: -
size: -
V: TRBV28
J: TRBJ2-1
DNA: TGTGCCACCACCTACAATGAGCAGTTCTTC
CDR3: CATTYNEQFF

D: TRBD1
size: -
V: TRBV5-1
J: TRBJ1-1
DNA: TGCGCCAGCATTGGCACAGGGGGGACTGAAGCTTTCTTT
CDR3: CASIGTGGTEAFF

D: -
size: -
V: TRBV24-1
J: TRBJ2-2
DNA: TGTGCCACCAGTGAGGCGGGCATCACCGGGGAGCTGTTTTTT
CDR3: CATSEAGITGELFF

D: TRBD1
size: -
V: TRBV7-3
J: TRBJ1-1
DNA: TGTGCCAGCAGTACCGGGACAGGGGGCACTGAAGCTTTCTTT
CDR3: CASSTGTGGTEAFF

D: TRBD1
size: -
V: TRBV7-2
J: TRBJ1-3
DNA: TGTGCCAGCAGCTTAGTATCAGGGGGACCAAGCTCTGGAAACACCATATATTTT
CDR3: CASSLVSGGPSSGNTIYF

D: -
size: -
V: TRBV5-1
J: TRBJ2-3
DNA: TGCGCCAGCAGCTTCGTCTTCGCAGATACGCAGTATTTT
CDR3: CASSFVFADTQYF

D: -
size: -
V: TRBV24-1
J: TRBJ1-2
DNA: TGTGCCACCAGTGATTTTGTCGCGGGGAACTATGGCTACACCTTC
CDR3: CATSDFVAGNYGYTF

D: -
size: -
V: TRBV24-1
J: TRBJ1-2
DNA: TGTGCCACCAGTGATTTGGGGCTCTCTGGCTACACCTTC
CDR3: CATSDLGLSGYTF

D: -
size: -
V: TRBV28
J: TRBJ2-7
DNA: TGTGCCAGCAGTTTATACTCCAGGGGACAAGCGCAGTACTTC
CDR3: CASSLYSRGQAQYF

D: -
size: -
V: TRBV6-5
J: TRBJ1-3
DNA: TGTGCCAGCAATGGACAGCTCTCTGGAAACACCATATATTTT
CDR3: CASNGQLSGNTIYF

D: -
size: -
V: TRBV30
J: TRBJ1-3
DNA: TGTGCCTGGAGTGTAAGGGGCGGACAGTTCCTAACTGGAAACACCATATATTTT
CDR3: CAWSVRGGQFLTGNTIYF

D: -
size: -
V: TRBV7-9
J: TRBJ1-2
DNA: TGTGCCAGCAGCGGCCCCCAGGATAGCTACACCTTC
CDR3: CASSGPQDSYTF

D: -
size: -
V: TRBV3-1/TRBV3-2
J: TRBJ1-4
DNA: TGTGCCAGCAGCCCGCGTAATGAAAAACTGTTTTTT
CDR3: CASSPRNEKLFF

D: -
size: -
V: TRBV28
J: TRBJ2-7
DNA: TGTGCCAGCACCTGGTCCTACTACGAGCAGTACTTC
CDR3: CASTWSYYEQYF

D: -
size: -
V: TRBV6-2/TRBV6-3
J: TRBJ2-1
DNA: TGTGCCAGCAGTTCGCCTCCTAGCGTCAATGAGCAGTTCTTC
CDR3: CASSSPPSVNEQFF

D: TRBD1
size: once
V: TRBV6-5
J: TRBJ1-4
DNA: TGTGCCAGCAGGGACAGGGGACGAAGAAGTGAAAAACTGTTTTTT
CDR3: CASRDRGRRSEKLFF

D: TRBD2
size: -
V: TRBV7-2
J: TRBJ2-1
DNA: TGTGCCAGCAGCTTAGTCAGTTCACCCAGCGGGAGTTTCTACAATGAGCAGTTCTTC
CDR3: CASSLVSSPSGSFYNEQFF

D: -
size: -
V: TRBV24-1
J: TRBJ2-6
DNA: TGTGCCACCAGTGATTTTAGCAGCTCTGGGGCCAACGTCCTGACTTTC
CDR3: CATSDFSSSGANVLTF

D: TRBD1
size: few
V: TRBV5-1
J: TRBJ2-3
DNA: TGCGCCAGCAGCCAACAGGGGGATACGCAGTATTTT
CDR3: CASSQQGDTQYF

D: -
size: -
V: TRBV12-3/TRBV12-4
J: TRBJ1-5
DNA: TGTGCCAGCAGTCCAGGGTTTTATCAGCCCCAGCATTTT
CDR3: CASSPGFYQPQHF

D: -
size: -
V: TRBV27
J: TRBJ2-7
DNA: TGTGCCAGCAGTTTTAGCGAGAACTACGAGCAGTACTTC
CDR3: CASSFSENYEQYF

D: -
size: -
V: TRBV24-1
J: TRBJ1-4
DNA: TGTGCCACCAGAGAGTCGGGGTCCTGGGGTGAAAAACTGTTTTTT
CDR3: CATRESGSWGEKLFF

D: -
size: -
V: TRBV12-3/TRBV12-4
J: TRBJ1-1
DNA: TGTGCCAGCAGTTCTGCGGGGAACACTGAAGCTTTCTTT
CDR3: CASSSAGNTEAFF

D: -
size: -
V: TRBV18
J: TRBJ1-3
DNA: TGTGCCAGCTCTCCCAGACAAACTGGAAACACCATATATTTT
CDR3: CASSPRQTGNTIYF

D: -
size: -
V: TRBV7-2
J: TRBJ2-7
DNA: TGTGCCAGCAGCTTAGAGCACAGCTCCTACGAGCAGTACTTC
CDR3: CASSLEHSSYEQYF

D: -
size: -
V: TRBV30
J: TRBJ1-4
DNA: TGTGCCGGGGGGGAGGTGAAAGAAAAACTGTTTTTT
CDR3: CAGGEVKEKLFF

D: TRBD1
size: -
V: TRBV28
J: TRBJ2-7
DNA: TGTGCCAGTAGACAGGGTACCTACGAGCAGTACTTC
CDR3: CASRQGTYEQYF

D: -
size: -
V: TRBV15
J: TRBJ2-3
DNA: TGTGCCACCAGCAGAGAAGTGCTAGGCACAGATACGCAGTATTTT
CDR3: CATSREVLGTDTQYF

D: TRBD1
size: -
V: TRBV13
J: TRBJ2-1
DNA: TGTGCCAGCAGCCTACAGGGGGCATCCTACAATGAGCAGTTCTTC
CDR3: CASSLQGASYNEQFF

D: TRBD1
size: -
V: TRBV7-3
J: TRBJ1-1
DNA: TGTGCCAGCAGCACCGGGACAGGGTCCACTGAAGCTTTCTTT
CDR3: CASSTGTGSTEAFF

D: TRBD1
size: -
V: TRBV19
J: TRBJ1-4
DNA: TGTGCCAGTAGTATCCGACGGGGACAGGGCAATGAAAAACTGTTTTTT
CDR3: CASSIRRGQGNEKLFF

D: TRBD2
size: -
V: TRBV5-4
J: TRBJ2-7
DNA: TGTGCCAGCAGGAGTAGCGGGTTAGACTCCTACGAGCAGTACTTC
CDR3: CASRSSGLDSYEQYF

D: TRBD1
size: once
V: TRBV29-1
J: TRBJ2-4
DNA: TGCAGCGTTGAAGTACCGACAGGGCTAGCCAAAAACATTCAGTACTTC
CDR3: CSVEVPTGLAKNIQYF

D: -
size: -
V: TRBV5-1
J: TRBJ1-1
DNA: TGCGCCAGCAGCTTGGGATTTTTTGGCGGAATGAACACTGAAGCTTTCTTT
CDR3: CASSLGFFGGMNTEAFF

D: -
size: -
V: TRBV9
J: TRBJ1-1
DNA: TGTGCCAGCAGCGTAGACAGGGAAAGAACTGAAGCTTTCTTT
CDR3: CASSVDRERTEAFF

D: TRBD2
size: -
V: TRBV11-2
J: TRBJ2-7
DNA: TGTGCCAGCAGCTCGGGGGGAGGGGCCTACGAGCAGTACTTC
CDR3: CASSSGGGAYEQYF

D: -
size: few
V: TRBV29-1
J: TRBJ1-2
DNA: TGCAGCGTTGAAGACTCCCCCGGGAGAGCTAACTATGGCTACACCTTC
CDR3: CSVEDSPGRANYGYTF

D: TRBD2
size: -
V: TRBV7-6
J: TRBJ2-2
DNA: TGTGCCAGCAGCTCCGGTAGCGGGGGGGCCGTCACCGGGGAGCTGTTTTTT
CDR3: CASSSGSGGAVTGELFF